Included here is one T cell receptor (beta chain) sequence, with context. What it binds is not known. This CDR3 contains 14 residues. CDR1 is MNHEY and CDR2 is SMNVEV in the germline V gene (reference sequence). V gave up 3 bases and J gave up 7 bases, with 15 bases separating them. This sample is part of a study of shared clonotypes between healthy human individuals. Across the study: CD8 memory received one plate per donor, CD8 naive two, CD4 memory three and CD4 naive three. Overall study findings and caveats: Relative to memory subsets, naive subsets generally showed larger estimated richness.

The DNA input per sorted-subset replicate PCR was 200 ng, corresponding to some 33,000 T cell genomes. Profiled with immunoSEQ multiplex PCR; TCRdb holds only in-frame clones, not every one. Of about 650,000 clones listed, roughly 95% were seen once; the top ten hold approximately 0.1%. Naive CD8 cells were CD45RO-negative, positively selected for CCR7, excluding terminally differentiated effector memory CD45RA+ cells. V is TRBV27 and J is TRBJ1-2, with D tentatively TRBD1 (6 bases). Sequenced input: naive CD8+ T cells sorted from blood. The sequence came from a woman aged 25 to 45 in good health. The CDR3 DNA follows: TGTGCCAGCAGTTTGGGGCAGGGGTTTAGTGGCTACACCTTC. This gives the protein CASSLGQGFSGYTF.